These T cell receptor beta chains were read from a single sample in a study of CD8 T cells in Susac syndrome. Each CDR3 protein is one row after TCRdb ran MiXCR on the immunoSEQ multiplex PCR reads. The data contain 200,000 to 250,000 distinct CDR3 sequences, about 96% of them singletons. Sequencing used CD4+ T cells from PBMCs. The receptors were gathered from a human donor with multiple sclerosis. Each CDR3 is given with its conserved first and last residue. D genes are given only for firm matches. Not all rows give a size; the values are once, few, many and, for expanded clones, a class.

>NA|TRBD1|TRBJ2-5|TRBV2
CASIWDRGETQYF
TGTGCCAGCATTTGGGACAGGGGTGAGACCCAGTACTTC
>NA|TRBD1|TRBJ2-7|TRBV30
CAWDRLGGQGYEQYF
TGTGCCTGGGACCGCCTTGGGGGACAGGGCTACGAGCAGTACTTC
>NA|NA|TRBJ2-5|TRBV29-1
CSVGRNGGTRETQYF
TGCAGCGTTGGTAGGAATGGCGGCACGAGGGAGACCCAGTACTTC
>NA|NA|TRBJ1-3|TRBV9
CASSPETGPGNTIYF
TGTGCCAGCAGCCCGGAGACTGGACCGGGAAACACCATATATTTT
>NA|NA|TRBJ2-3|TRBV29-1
CSVEDPPQYF
TGCAGCGTTGAAGACCCACCCCAGTATTTT
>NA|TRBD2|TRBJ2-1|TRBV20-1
CSALLAIEQFF
TGCAGTGCCCTACTAGCGATTGAGCAGTTCTTC
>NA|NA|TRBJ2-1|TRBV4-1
CASSQWGQGGEQFF
TGCGCCAGCAGCCAATGGGGGCAGGGTGGTGAGCAGTTCTTC
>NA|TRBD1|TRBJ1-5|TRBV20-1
CSASGQVNQPQHF
TGCAGTGCTAGCGGACAGGTGAATCAGCCCCAGCATTTT
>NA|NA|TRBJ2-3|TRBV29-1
CSVEGWQGSDTQYF
TGCAGCGTTGAAGGATGGCAGGGATCAGATACGCAGTATTTT
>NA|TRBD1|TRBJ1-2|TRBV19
CASSRDRVQGYGYTF
TGTGCCAGTTCCCGGGACAGGGTTCAAGGCTATGGCTACACCTTC
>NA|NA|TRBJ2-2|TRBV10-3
CAIRRNRDTGELFF
TGTGCCATCAGGAGAAACAGAGACACCGGGGAGCTGTTTTTT
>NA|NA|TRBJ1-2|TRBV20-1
CSASRQAFYGYTF
TGCAGTGCTAGCCGACAGGCCTTCTATGGCTACACCTTC
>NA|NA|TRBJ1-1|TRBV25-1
CASSERTLAVAFF
TGTGCCAGCAGTGAAAGGACCCTCGCAGTAGCTTTCTTT
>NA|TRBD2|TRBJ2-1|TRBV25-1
CASSVASGYNEQFF
TGTGCCAGCAGTGTGGCTAGCGGTTACAATGAGCAGTTCTTC
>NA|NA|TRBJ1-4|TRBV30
CAWSVLGQNEKLFF
TGTGCCTGGAGTGTACTCGGACAAAATGAAAAACTGTTTTTT
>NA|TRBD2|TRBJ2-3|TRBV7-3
CASSSGVAGGGDTQYF
TGTGCCAGCAGCTCAGGGGTAGCGGGAGGTGGAGATACGCAGTATTTT
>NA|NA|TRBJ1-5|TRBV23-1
CASSQSPRAQPQHF
TGCGCCAGCAGTCAATCGCCAAGGGCGCAGCCCCAGCATTTT
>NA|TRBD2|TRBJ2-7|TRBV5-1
CASSFGLAGTREQYF
TGCGCCAGCAGCTTCGGACTAGCGGGGACTAGGGAGCAGTACTTC
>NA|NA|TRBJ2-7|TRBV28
CASLSDQTYEQYF
TGTGCCAGCTTGTCTGATCAAACCTACGAGCAGTACTTC
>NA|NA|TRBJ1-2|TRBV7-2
CASSLVGGRGDGYTF
TGTGCCAGCAGCTTAGTCGGCGGTCGAGGGGATGGCTACACCTTC
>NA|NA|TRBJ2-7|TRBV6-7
CASSTRQTSGYEQYF
TGTGCCAGCAGTACGCGACAGACATCGGGGTACGAGCAGTACTTC
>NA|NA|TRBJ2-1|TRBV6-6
CASRGAYEQFF
TGTGCCAGCAGAGGTGCATATGAGCAGTTCTTC
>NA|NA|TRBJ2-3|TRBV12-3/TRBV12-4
CASSLGGVQVRRNTQYF
TGTGCCAGCAGTTTAGGGGGGGTCCAAGTAAGACGAAATACGCAGTATTTT
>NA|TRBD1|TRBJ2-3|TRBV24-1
CATSETGTGTDTQYF
TGTGCCACCAGTGAGACCGGGACAGGCACAGATACGCAGTATTTT
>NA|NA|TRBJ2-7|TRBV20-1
CSATTVRYEQYF
TGCAGTGCTACGACAGTGAGGTACGAGCAGTACTTC
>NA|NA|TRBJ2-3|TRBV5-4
CASSSLRKAADTQYF
TGTGCCAGCAGCTCCCTCAGGAAAGCCGCAGATACGCAGTATTTT
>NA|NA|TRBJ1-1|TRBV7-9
CASNHRTSDTEAFF
TGTGCCAGCAACCACAGGACAAGTGACACTGAAGCTTTCTTT
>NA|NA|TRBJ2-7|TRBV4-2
CASSRTTSNEQYF
TGTGCCAGCAGCCGGACCACTAGTAACGAGCAGTACTTC
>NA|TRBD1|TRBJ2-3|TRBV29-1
CSVVPGTESTDTQYF
TGCAGCGTAGTCCCCGGGACAGAGAGCACAGATACGCAGTATTTT
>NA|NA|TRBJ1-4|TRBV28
CASITNGDEKLFF
TGTGCCAGCATTACCAACGGGGATGAAAAACTGTTTTTT
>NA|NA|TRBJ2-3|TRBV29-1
CSVSRTSTDTQYF
TGCAGCGTTAGCAGGACTAGCACAGATACGCAGTATTTT
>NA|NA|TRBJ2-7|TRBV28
CASRTRSGSYEQYF
TGTGCCAGCAGAACCCGGAGCGGAAGCTACGAGCAGTACTTC
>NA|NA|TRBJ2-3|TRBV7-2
CASSSINLGTQYF
TGTGCCAGCAGCTCAATTAACCTGGGTACGCAGTATTTT
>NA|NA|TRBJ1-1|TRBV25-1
CASSEFGRQATEAFF
TGTGCCAGCAGTGAATTTGGGAGACAGGCCACTGAAGCTTTCTTT
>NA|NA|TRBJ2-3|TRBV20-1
CSALDGPDTQYF
TGCAGTGCCCTAGATGGGCCAGATACGCAGTATTTT
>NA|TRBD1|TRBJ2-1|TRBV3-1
CASSQGTGNEQFF
TGTGCCAGCAGCCAAGGGACAGGGAATGAGCAGTTCTTC
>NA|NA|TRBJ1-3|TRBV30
CAWSNTGSPGNTIYF
TGTGCCTGGAGTAACACAGGGAGCCCTGGAAACACCATATATTTT
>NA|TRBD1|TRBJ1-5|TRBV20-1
CSVGTGDQPQHF
TGCAGTGTTGGGACAGGGGATCAGCCCCAGCATTTT
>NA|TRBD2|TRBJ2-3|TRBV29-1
CSVGTSGVTDTQYF
TGCAGCGTTGGGACTAGCGGGGTCACAGATACGCAGTATTTT
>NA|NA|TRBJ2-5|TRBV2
CASTLMAPETQYF
TGTGCCAGCACTTTGATGGCACCAGAGACCCAGTACTTC
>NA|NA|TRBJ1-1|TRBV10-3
CAISEGAEAFF
TGTGCCATCAGTGAGGGGGCTGAAGCTTTCTTT
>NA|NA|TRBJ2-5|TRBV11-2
CASRALETQYF
TGTGCCAGCAGGGCCTTGGAGACCCAGTACTTC
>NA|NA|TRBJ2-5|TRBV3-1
CASSQDEVGTQYF
TGTGCCAGCAGCCAAGATGAAGTTGGGACCCAGTACTTC
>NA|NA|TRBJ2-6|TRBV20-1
CSARVGSGANVLTF
TGCAGTGCCCGAGTGGGCAGTGGGGCCAACGTCCTGACTTTC
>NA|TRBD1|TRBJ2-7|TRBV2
CASSLQGLLYEQYF
TGTGCCAGCAGTTTACAGGGGCTGTTATACGAGCAGTACTTC
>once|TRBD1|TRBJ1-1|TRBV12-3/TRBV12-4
CASSPHMTGGFAEAFF
TGTGCCAGCAGTCCCCACATGACAGGGGGTTTCGCTGAAGCTTTCTTT
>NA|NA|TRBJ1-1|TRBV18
CASSPSGAPTEAFF
TGTGCCAGCTCCCCCTCAGGGGCCCCCACTGAAGCTTTCTTT